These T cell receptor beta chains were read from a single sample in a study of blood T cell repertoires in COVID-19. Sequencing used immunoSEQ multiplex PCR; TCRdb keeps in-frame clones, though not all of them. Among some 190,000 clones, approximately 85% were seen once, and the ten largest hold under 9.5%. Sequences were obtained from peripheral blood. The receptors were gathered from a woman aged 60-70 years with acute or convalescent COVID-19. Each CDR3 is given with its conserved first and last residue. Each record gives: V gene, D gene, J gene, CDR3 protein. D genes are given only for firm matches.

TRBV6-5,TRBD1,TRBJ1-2,CASSQRTGLRYTF
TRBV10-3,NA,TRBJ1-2,CAISELNRTTGGYTF
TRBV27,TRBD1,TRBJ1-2,CASSLYGAGGSEGYTF
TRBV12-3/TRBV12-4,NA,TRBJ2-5,CASSLRVQETQYF
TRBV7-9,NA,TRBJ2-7,CASSPLRDEQYF
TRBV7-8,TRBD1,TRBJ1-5,CASSLTLQGANQPQHF
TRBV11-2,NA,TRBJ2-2,CASSLWAVWNTGELFF
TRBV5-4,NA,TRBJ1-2,CASSLGQHYGYTF
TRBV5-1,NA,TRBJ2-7,CASQLTLDSYEQYF
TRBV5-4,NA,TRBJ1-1,CASSFLKGSPMNTEAFF
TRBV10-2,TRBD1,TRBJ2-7,CASSLGQGRSEQYF